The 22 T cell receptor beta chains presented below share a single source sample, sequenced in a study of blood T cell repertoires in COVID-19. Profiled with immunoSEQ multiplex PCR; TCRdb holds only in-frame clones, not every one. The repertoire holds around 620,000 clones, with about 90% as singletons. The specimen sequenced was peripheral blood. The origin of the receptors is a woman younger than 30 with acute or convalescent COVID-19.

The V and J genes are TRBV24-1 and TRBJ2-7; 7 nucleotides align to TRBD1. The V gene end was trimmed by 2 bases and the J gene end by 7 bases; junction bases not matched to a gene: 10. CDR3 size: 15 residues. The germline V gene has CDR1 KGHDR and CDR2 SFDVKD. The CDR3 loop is CATSDSGRTGGEQYF. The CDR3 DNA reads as TGTGCCACCAGTGATTCGGGAAGGACAGGCGGGGAGCAGTACTTC.

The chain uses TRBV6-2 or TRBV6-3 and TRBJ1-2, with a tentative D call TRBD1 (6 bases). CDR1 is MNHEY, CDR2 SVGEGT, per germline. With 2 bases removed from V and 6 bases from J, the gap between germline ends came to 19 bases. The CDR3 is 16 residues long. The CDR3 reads CASSYGGGEDHNGYTF. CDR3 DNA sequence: TGTGCCAGCAGTTACGGGGGCGGTGAGGATCATAATGGCTACACCTTC.

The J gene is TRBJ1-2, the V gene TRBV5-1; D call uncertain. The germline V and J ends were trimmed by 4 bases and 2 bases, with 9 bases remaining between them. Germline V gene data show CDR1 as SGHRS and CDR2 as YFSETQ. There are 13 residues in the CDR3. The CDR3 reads CASSTQQNYGYTF. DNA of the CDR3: TGCGCCAGCAGCACACAGCAGAACTATGGCTACACCTTC.

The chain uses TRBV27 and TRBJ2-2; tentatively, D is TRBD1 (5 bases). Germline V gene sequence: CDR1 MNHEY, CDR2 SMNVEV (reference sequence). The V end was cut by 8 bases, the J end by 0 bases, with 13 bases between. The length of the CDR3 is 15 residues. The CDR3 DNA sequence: TGTGCCAGCCAAGCCCAGGGTTCGAACACCGGGGAGCTGTTTTTT. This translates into CASQAQGSNTGELFF.

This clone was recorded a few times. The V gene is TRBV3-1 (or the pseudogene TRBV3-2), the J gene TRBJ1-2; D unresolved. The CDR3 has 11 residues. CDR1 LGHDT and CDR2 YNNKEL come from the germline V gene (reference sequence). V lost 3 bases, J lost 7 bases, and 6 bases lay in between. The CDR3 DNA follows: TGTGCCAGCAGCCATCTTAGTGGCTACACCTTC. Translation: CASSHLSGYTF.

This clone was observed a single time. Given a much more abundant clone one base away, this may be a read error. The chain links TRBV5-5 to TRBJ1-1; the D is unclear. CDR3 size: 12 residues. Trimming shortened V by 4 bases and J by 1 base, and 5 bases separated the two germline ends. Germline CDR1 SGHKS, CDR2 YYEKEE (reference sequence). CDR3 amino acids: CASSIGNTEAFF. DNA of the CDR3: TGTGCCAGCAGCATCGGGAACACTGAAGCTTTCTTT.

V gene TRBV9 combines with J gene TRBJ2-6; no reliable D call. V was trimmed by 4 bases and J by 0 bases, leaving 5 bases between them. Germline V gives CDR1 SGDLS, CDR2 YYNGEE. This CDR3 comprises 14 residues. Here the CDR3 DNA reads TGTGCCAGCAGCTCGTACTCTGGGGCCAACGTCCTGACTTTC. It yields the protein CASSSYSGANVLTF.

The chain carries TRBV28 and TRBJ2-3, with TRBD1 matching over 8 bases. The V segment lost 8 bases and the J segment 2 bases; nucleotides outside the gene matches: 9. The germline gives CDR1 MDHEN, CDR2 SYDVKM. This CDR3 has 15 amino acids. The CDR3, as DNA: TGTGCCAGCCGTGGACAGGGAAGTTTCACAGATACGCAGTATTTT. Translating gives CASRGQGSFTDTQYF.

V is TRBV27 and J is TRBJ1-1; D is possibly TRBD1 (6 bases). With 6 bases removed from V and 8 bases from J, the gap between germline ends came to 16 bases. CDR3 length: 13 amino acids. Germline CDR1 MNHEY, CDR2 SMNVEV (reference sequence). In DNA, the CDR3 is TGTGCCAGCAGACACAGGGATCTGGCCGAAGCTTTCTTT. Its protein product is CASRHRDLAEAFF.

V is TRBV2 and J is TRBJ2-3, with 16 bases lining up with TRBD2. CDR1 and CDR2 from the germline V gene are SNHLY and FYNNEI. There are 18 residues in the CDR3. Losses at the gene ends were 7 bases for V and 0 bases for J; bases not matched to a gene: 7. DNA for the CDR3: TGTGCCAGCAAGGGACTAGCGGGGGGGCAGGGTAGCACAGATACGCAGTATTTT. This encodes CASKGLAGGQGSTDTQYF. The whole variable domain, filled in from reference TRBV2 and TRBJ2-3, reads EPEVTQTPSHQVTQMGQEVILRCVPISNHLYFYWYRQILGQKVEFLVSFYNNEISEKSEIFDDQFSVERPDGSNFTLKIRSTKLEDSAMYFCASKGLAGGQGSTDTQYFGPGTRLTVL.

CDR3 bases: TGTGCCAGCAGCAGGGGGACAATCTACGAGCAGTACTTC. This translates into CASSRGTIYEQYF. The genes are TRBV5-6 and TRBJ2-7, with a weak D call TRBD1 (6 bases). Per the germline V gene, CDR1 is SGHDT and CDR2 is YYEEEE. The CDR3 sequence is 13 residues long. Between the trimmed V and J ends, which lost 4 bases and 3 bases, there was a span of 11 bases.

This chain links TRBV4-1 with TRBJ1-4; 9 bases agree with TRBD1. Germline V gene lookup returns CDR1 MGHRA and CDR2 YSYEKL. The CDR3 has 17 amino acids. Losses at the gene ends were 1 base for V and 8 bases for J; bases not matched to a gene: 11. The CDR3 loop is CASSQVLWTGEGEKLFF. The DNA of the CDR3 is TGCGCCAGCAGCCAAGTCCTTTGGACAGGGGAGGGGGAAAAACTGTTTTTT.

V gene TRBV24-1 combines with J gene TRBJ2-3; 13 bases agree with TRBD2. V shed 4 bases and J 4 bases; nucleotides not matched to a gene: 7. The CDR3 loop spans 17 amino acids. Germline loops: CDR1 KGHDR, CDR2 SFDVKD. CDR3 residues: CATSEPGLAGEADTQYF. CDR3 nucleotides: TGTGCCACCAGTGAGCCAGGACTAGCGGGGGAGGCAGATACGCAGTATTTT.

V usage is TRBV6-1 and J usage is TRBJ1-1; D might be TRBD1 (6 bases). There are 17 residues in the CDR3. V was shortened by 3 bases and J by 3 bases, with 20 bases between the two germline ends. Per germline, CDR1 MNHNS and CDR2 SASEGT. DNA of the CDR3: TGTGCCAGCAGTGATTCTCGGCAGGGGTCGAGGGACACTGAAGCTTTCTTT. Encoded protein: CASSDSRQGSRDTEAFF.

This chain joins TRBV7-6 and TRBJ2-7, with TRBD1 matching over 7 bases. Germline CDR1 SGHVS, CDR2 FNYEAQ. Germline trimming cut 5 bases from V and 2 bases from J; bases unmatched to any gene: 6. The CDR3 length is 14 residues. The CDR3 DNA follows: TGTGCCAGCAGCAATCGACAGGGAGCCTACGAGCAGTACTTC. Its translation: CASSNRQGAYEQYF.

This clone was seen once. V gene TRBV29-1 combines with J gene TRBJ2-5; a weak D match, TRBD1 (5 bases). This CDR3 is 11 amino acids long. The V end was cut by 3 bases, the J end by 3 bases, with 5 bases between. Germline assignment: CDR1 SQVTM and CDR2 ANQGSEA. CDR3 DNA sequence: TGCAGCGTTGACAGGGAAGAGACCCAGTACTTC. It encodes CSVDREETQYF. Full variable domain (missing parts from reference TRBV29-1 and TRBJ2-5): SAVISQKPSRDICQRGTSLTIQCQVDSQVTMMFWYRQQPGQSLTLIATANQGSEATYESGFVIDKFPISRPNLTFSTLTVSNMSPEDSSIYLCSVDREETQYFGPGTRLLVL.

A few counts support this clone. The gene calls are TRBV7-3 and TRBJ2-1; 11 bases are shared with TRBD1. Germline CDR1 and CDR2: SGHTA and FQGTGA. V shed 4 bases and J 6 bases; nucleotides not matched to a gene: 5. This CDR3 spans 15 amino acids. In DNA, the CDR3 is TGTGCCAGCAGCTGGGGACAGGGGGAGGCCAATGAGCAGTTCTTC. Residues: CASSWGQGEANEQFF.

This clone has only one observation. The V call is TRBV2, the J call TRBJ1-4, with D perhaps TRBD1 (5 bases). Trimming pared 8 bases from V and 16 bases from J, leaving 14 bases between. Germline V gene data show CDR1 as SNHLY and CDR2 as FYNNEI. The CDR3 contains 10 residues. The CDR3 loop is CASGAAGPFF. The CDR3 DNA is TGTGCCAGCGGGGCAGCTGGACCGTTTTTT.

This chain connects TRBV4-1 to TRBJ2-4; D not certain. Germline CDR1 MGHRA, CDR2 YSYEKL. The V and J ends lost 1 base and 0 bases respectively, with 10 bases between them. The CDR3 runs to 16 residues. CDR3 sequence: CASSQGHALAKNIQYF. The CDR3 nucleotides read TGCGCCAGCAGCCAAGGACACGCGTTAGCCAAAAACATTCAGTACTTC.

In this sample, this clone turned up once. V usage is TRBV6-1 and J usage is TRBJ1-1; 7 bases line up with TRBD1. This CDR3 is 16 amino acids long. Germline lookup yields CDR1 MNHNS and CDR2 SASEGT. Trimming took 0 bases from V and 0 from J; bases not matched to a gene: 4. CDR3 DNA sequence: TGTGCCAGCAGTGAAGCGCTTGGGACAGTGAACACTGAAGCTTTCTTT. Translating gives CASSEALGTVNTEAFF.

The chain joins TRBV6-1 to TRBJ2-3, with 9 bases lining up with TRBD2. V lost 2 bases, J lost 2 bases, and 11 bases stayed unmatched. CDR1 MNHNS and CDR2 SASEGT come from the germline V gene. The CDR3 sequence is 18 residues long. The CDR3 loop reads CASSEPPGAGGLTDTQYF. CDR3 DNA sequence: TGTGCCAGCAGTGAACCCCCGGGAGCGGGGGGTCTCACAGATACGCAGTATTTT.

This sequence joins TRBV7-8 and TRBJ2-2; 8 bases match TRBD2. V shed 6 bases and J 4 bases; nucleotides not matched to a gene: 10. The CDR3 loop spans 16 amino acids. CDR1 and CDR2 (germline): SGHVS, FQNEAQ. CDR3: CASRPGGAVGTGELFF. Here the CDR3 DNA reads TGTGCCAGCAGGCCGGGGGGGGCCGTGGGCACCGGGGAGCTGTTTTTT.